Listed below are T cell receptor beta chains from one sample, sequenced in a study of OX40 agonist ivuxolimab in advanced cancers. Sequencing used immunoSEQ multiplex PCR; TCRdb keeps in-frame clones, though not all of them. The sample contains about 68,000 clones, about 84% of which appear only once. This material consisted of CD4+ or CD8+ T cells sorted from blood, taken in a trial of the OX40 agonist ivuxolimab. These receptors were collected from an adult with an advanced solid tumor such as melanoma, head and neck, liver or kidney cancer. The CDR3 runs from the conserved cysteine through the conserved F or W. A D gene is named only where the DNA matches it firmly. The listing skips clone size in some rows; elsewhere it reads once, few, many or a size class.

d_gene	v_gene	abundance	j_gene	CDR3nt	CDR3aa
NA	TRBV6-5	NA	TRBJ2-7	TGTGCCAGCATTCCCGATGGGAGCGACGAGCAGTACTTC	CASIPDGSDEQYF
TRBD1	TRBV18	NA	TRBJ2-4	TGTGCCAGCTCACCCACTCCCGGGACAGGGGGAGCCAAAAACATTCAGTACTTC	CASSPTPGTGGAKNIQYF
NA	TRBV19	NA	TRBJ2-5	TGTGCCAGTAGCCGGGGCCAAGAGACCCAGTACTTC	CASSRGQETQYF
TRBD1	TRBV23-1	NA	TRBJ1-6	TGCGCCAGCAGTCAATCGTCGGGAGACAGGGGAAACGGCCTTGGGAATTCACCCCTCCACTTT	CASSQSSGDRGNGLGNSPLHF
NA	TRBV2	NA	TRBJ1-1	TGTGCCAGCTCGGTTGGCCGGGACACTGAAGCTTTCTTT	CASSVGRDTEAFF
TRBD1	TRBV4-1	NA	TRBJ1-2	TGCGCCAGCAGCCAAGGGGGACAGGCGAATCTTGGCTACACCTTC	CASSQGGQANLGYTF
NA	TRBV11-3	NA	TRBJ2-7	TGTGCCAGCAGCCTCGCCGGGACACCGACCTACGAGCAGTACTTC	CASSLAGTPTYEQYF
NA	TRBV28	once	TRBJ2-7	TGTGCCAGCACATGGGAGGGGGGCTCCTACGAGCAGTACTTC	CASTWEGGSYEQYF
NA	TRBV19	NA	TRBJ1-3	TGTGCCAGTAGTATAATTAGATCCTCTGGAAACACCATATATTTT	CASSIIRSSGNTIYF
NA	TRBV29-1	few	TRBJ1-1	TGCATAGGGAAGAAAACGGGACACGATGAAGCTTTCTTT	CIGKKTGHDEAFF
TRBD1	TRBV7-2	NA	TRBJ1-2	TGTGCCAGCAGCCGCGGACAGGGTAGAGGCTACACCTTC	CASSRGQGRGYTF
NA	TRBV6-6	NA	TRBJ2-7	TGTGCCAGCAGTTCAGCCATAGGACGGTTAACCTACGAGCAGTACTTC	CASSSAIGRLTYEQYF
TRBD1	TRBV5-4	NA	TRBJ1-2	TGTGCCAGCAGTCCAGACAGGGACTATGGCTACACCTTC	CASSPDRDYGYTF
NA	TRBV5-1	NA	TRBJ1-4	TGCGCCAGCAGCCAACTCCCGGACAGCTACAATGAAAAACTGTTTTTT	CASSQLPDSYNEKLFF
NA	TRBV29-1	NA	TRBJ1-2	TGCAGCGCAGAGGGCTATGGCTACACCTTC	CSAEGYGYTF
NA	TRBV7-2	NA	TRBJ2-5	TGTGCCACCCCGGAGGGGAAAGAGACCCAGTACTTC	CATPEGKETQYF
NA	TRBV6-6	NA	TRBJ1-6	TGTGCCAGCAGTGATGACCGAAATTCACCCCTCCACTTT	CASSDDRNSPLHF
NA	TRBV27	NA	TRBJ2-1	TGTGCCAGCAGAAGCCCTTACTCCTACAATGAGCAGTTCTTC	CASRSPYSYNEQFF
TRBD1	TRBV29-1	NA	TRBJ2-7	TGCAGCGTTGGGGACAGGGGCGAGCAGTACTTC	CSVGDRGEQYF
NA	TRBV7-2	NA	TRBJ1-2	TGTGCCAGCACCTATCAGGGTTTAGACTACACCTTC	CASTYQGLDYTF
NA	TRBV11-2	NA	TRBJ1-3	TGTGCCAGCAGCTTAGCACCTGGAAACACCATATATTTT	CASSLAPGNTIYF
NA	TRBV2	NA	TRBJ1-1	TGTGCCAGCACTAATGGACAGAACACTGAAGCTTTCTTT	CASTNGQNTEAFF
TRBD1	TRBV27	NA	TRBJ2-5	TGTGCCAGCAGTATAACAGGGGAAGAGACCCAGTACTTC	CASSITGEETQYF
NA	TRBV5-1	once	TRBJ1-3	TGCGCCAGCAGCTTGGGGAGCTCTGGAAACACCATATATTTT	CASSLGSSGNTIYF
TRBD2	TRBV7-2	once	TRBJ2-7	TGTGCCAGCAGCTTAGATGGCGGGGGAAACTACGAGCAGTACTTC	CASSLDGGGNYEQYF
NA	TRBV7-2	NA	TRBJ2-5	TGTGCCAGCAGCCCCCCCGGGATAGGCCCACGGACCCAGTACTTC	CASSPPGIGPRTQYF
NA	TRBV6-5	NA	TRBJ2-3	TGTGCCAGCAGTTACGTAGGCCAGGGGACGGATACGCAGTATTTT	CASSYVGQGTDTQYF
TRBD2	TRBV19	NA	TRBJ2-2	TGTGCCAGTAACGAGGGACTAGCGGGGAACACCGGGGAGCTGTTTTTT	CASNEGLAGNTGELFF
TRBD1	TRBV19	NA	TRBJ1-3	TGTGCCAGTAGTTGGCAGGGGGACTCTGGAAACACCATATATTTT	CASSWQGDSGNTIYF
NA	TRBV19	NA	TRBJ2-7	TGTGCCAGTAGTAGCCAGGGAACCGCCTACGAGCAGTACTTC	CASSSQGTAYEQYF
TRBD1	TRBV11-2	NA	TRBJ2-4	TGTGCCAGCAGCTTAAGCAGGACAGGGAACATTCAGTACTTC	CASSLSRTGNIQYF